This T cell receptor beta chain derives from a study of siplizumab effects on memory and regulatory T cells. Coculturing was carried out on the mixed lymphocyte reaction cells. It lasted about 6 days and was done at 37°C. Responder PBMCs underwent CFSE labelling, stimulator PBMCs underwent Violet Dye labelling, and both were mixed at 1:1. CDR3 length: 11 amino acids. V dropped 4 bases and J dropped 2 bases, with 6 bases sitting between them. Germline assignment: CDR1 GTSNPN and CDR2 SVGIG (reference sequence). Concerning this clone itself: As yet, its antigen is unknown.

The method was immunoSEQ multiplex PCR; TCRdb's version includes in-frame clones alone and lacks a portion of them. The table lists 13,000 to 15,000 clones, about 50% of them singletons, with under 9% in the top ten. The TCR comes from a human donor in good health; the cells came from an allogeneic mixed lymphocyte reaction. Sequenced input: CFSE-low (dividing) CD4+ T cells sorted from an allogeneic mixed lymphocyte reaction. The chain carries TRBV30 and TRBJ2-7; TRBD1 might be the D (5 bases). This CDR3 is CAWMTAYEQYF. As DNA, the CDR3 is TGTGCCTGGATGACAGCCTACGAGCAGTACTTC.